The sequence of this T cell receptor (beta chain) was determined in a study of blood T cell repertoires in COVID-19. The overall study: From the United States, Italy and Spain came samples of acute and convalescent COVID-19. T cells, B-cell-depleted T cells, or PBMCs provided the cDNA or gDNA that served as material.

The data were produced by immunoSEQ multiplex PCR, yet TCRdb's version contains in-frame clones alone and is incomplete. The sample records approximately 260,000 clones, 80% to 90% being singletons. Trimming pared 4 bases from V and 7 bases from J, leaving 11 bases between. Per the germline V gene, CDR1 is LGHDT and CDR2 is YNNKEL (reference sequence). The CDR3 totals 13 residues. This TCR came from a woman between 40 and 55 years old with acute or convalescent COVID-19. Sequencing was performed on peripheral blood. V gene TRBV3-1 (or the pseudogene TRBV3-2) combines with J gene TRBJ2-1, with D possibly being TRBD2 (6 bases). The CDR3 region is CASSPLGGNEQFF. Written as DNA, the CDR3 is TGTGCCAGCAGCCCCCTGGGGGGTAATGAGCAGTTCTTC.